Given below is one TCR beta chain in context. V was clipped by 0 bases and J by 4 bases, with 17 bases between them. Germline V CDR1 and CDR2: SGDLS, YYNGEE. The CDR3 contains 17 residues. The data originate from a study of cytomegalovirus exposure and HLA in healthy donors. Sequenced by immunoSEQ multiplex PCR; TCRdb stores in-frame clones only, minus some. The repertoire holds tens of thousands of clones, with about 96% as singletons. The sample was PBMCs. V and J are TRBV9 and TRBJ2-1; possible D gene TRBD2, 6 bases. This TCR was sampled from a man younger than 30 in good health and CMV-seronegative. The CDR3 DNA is TGTGCCAGCAGCGTAGGTCCCGCTAGCGAGCGTTACAATGAGCAGTTCTTC. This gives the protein CASSVGPASERYNEQFF.